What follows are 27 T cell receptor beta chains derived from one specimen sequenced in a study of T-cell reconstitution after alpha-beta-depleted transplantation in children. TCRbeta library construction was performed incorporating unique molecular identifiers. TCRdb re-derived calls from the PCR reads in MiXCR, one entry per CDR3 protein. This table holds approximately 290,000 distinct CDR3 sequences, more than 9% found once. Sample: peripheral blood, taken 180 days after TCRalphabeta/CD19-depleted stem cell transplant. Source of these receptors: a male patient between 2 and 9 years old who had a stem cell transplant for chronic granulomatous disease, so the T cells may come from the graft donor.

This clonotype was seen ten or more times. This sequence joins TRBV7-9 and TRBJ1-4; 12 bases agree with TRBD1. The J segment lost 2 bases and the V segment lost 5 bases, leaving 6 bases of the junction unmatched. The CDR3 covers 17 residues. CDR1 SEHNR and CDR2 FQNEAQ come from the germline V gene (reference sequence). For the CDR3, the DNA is TGTGCCAGCAGCCCAGGGACAGGGGGCGCCACTAATGAAAAACTGTTTTTT. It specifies CASSPGTGGATNEKLFF.

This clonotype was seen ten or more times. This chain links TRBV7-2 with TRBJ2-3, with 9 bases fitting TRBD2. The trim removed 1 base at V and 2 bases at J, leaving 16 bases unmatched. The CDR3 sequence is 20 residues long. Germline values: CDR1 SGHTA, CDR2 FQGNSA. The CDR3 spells CASSLVPRRLTSGHTDTQYF. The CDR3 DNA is TGTGCCAGCAGCTTAGTGCCCCGACGACTAACTAGCGGGCACACAGATACGCAGTATTTT.

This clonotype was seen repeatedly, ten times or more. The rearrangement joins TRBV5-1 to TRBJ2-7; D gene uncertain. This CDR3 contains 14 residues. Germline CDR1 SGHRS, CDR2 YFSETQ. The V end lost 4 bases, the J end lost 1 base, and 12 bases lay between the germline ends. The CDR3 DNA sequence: TGCGCCAGCAGCGGCCGGGCCGCATCCTACGAGCAGTACTTC. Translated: CASSGRAASYEQYF.

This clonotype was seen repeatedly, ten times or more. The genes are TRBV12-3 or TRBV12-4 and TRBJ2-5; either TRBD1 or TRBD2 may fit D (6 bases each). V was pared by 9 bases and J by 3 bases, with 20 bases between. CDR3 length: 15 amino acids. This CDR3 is CASTNLRDMEETQYF. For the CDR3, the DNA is TGTGCCAGTACCAACCTGCGGGACATGGAAGAGACCCAGTACTTC.

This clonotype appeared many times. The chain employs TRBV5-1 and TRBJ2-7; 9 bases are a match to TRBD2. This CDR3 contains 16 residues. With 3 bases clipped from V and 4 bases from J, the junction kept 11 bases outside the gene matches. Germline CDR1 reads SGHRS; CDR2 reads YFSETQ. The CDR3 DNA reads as TGCGCCAGCAGCTCGACGGGACTAGCTCCCACTTACGAGCAGTACTTC. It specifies CASSSTGLAPTYEQYF.

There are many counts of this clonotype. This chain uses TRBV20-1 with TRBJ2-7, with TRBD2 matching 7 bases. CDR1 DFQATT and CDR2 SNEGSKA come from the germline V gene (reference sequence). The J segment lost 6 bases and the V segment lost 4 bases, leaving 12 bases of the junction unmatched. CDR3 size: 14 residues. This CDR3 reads CSAKTSPKSSEQYF. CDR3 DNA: TGCAGTGCTAAGACTAGCCCCAAGTCATCCGAGCAGTACTTC.

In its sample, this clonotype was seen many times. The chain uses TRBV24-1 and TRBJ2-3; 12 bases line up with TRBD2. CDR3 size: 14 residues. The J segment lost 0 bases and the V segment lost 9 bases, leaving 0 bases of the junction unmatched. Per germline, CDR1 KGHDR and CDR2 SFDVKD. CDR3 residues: CATGLAGSTDTQYF. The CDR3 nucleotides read TGTGCCACCGGACTAGCGGGAAGCACAGATACGCAGTATTTT.

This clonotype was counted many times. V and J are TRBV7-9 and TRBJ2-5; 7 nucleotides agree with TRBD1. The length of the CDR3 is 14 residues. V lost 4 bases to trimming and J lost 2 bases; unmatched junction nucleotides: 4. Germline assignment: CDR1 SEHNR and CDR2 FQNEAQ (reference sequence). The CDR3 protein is CASSSGQVQETQYF. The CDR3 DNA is TGTGCCAGCAGCTCTGGACAGGTTCAAGAGACCCAGTACTTC.

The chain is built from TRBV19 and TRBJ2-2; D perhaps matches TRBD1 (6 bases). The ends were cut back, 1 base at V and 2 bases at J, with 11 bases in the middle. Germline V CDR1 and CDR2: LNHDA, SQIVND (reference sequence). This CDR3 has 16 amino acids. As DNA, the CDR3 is TGTGCCAGTAGTATAGGTGGTGGGACAAACACCGGGGAGCTGTTTTTT. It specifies CASSIGGGTNTGELFF.

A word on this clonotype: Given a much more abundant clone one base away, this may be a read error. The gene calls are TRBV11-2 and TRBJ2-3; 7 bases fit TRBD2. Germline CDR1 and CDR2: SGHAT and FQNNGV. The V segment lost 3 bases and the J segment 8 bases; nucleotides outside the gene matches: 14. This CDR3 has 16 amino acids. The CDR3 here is CASSFFGGTVSVTQYF. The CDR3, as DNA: TGTGCCAGCAGCTTTTTCGGGGGGACCGTTTCTGTTACGCAGTATTTT.

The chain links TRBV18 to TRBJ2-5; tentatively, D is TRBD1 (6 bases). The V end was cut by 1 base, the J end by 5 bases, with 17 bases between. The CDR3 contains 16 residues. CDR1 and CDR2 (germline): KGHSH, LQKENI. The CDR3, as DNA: TGTGCCAGCTCACCACTCAGGGGAGCCCCACAGGAGACCCAGTACTTC. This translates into CASSPLRGAPQETQYF.

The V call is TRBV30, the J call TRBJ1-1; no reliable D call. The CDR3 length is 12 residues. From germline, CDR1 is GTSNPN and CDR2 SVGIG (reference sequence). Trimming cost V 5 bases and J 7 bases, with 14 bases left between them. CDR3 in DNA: TGTGCCTGGGGAATAACTGTTGGTGAAGCTTTCTTT. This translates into CAWGITVGEAFF.

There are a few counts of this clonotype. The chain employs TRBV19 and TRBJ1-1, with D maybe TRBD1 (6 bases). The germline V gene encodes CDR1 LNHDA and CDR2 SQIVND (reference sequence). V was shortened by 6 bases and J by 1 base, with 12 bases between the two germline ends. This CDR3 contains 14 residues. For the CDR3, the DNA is TGTGCCAGTAGAAAAACAGGGAAGAACACTGAAGCTTTCTTT. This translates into CASRKTGKNTEAFF.

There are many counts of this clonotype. CDR3: CSARPRGRQPQHF. The CDR3 DNA reads as TGCAGTGCTAGACCCAGGGGGCGTCAGCCCCAGCATTTT. The chain carries TRBV20-1 and TRBJ1-5; TRBD1 aligns across 8 bases. This CDR3 comprises 13 residues. Germline CDR1 reads DFQATT; CDR2 reads SNEGSKA (reference sequence). Trimming at V came to 2 bases and at J to 6 bases, leaving 3 bases not matched to a gene.

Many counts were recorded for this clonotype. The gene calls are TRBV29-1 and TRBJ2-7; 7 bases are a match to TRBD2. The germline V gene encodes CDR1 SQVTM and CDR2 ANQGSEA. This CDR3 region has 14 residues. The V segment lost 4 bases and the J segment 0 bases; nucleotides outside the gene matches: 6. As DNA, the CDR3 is TGCAGCGTTGGGCCGGGGGGTGCCTCCTACGAGCAGTACTTC. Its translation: CSVGPGGASYEQYF.

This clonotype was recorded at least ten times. This CDR3 reads CSAGSGPPETQYF. Here the CDR3 DNA reads TGCAGCGCGGGTAGCGGCCCTCCGGAGACCCAGTACTTC. The genes are TRBV29-1 and TRBJ2-5, with D tentatively TRBD2 (6 bases). The CDR3 spans 13 residues. CDR1 is SQVTM and CDR2 is ANQGSEA in the germline V gene. V dropped 7 bases and J dropped 5 bases, with 17 bases sitting between them.

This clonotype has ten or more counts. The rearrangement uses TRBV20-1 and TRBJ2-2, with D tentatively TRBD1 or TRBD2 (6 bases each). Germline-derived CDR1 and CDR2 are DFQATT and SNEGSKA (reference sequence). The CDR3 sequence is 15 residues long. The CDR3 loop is CSARGGGRNTGELFF. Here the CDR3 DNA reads TGCAGCGCCAGGGGTGGGGGGCGGAACACCGGGGAGCTGTTTTTT.

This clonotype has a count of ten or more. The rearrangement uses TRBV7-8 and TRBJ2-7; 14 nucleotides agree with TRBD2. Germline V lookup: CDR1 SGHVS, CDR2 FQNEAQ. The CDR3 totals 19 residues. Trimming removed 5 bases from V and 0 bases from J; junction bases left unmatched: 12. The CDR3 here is CASSAVKRTSGRSSYEQYF. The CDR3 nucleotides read TGTGCCAGCAGCGCAGTAAAACGGACTAGCGGGAGGTCCTCCTACGAGCAGTACTTC. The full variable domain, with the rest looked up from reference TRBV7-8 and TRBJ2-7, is GAGVSQSPRYKVAKRGQDVALRCDPISGHVSLFWYQQALGQGPEFLTYFQNEAQLDKSGLPSDRFFAERPEGSVSTLKIQRTQQEDSAVYLCASSAVKRTSGRSSYEQYFGPGTRLTVT.

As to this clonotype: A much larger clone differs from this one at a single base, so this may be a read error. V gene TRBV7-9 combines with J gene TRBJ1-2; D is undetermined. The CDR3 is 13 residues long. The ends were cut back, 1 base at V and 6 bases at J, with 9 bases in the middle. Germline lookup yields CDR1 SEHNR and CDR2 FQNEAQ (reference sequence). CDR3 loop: CASSLGVQNGYTF. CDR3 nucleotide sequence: TGTGCCAGCAGCTTAGGGGTGCAGAATGGCTACACCTTC.

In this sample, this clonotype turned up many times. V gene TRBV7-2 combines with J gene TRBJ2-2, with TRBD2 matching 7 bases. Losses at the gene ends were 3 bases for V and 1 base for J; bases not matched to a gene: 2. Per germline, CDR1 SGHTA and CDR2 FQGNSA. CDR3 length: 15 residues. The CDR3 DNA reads TGTGCCAGCAGCTTCGAGCGGGAGAACACCGGGGAGCTGTTTTTT. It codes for CASSFERENTGELFF.

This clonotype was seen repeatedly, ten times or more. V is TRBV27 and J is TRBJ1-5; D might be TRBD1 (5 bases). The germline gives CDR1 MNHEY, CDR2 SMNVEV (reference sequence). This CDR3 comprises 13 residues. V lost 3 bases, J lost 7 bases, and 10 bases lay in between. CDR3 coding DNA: TGTGCCAGCAGTTTCTCAGGGATCCAGCCCCAGCATTTT. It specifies CASSFSGIQPQHF.

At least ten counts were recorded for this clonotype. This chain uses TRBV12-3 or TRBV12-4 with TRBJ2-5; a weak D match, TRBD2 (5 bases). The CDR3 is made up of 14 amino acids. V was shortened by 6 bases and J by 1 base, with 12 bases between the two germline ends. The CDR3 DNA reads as TGTGCCAGCAGCCGAGAGCGGAGCCAAGAGACCCAGTACTTC. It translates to CASSRERSQETQYF.

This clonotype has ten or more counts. CDR3 loop: CASSAPAGGTYEQYF. The CDR3 DNA reads as TGTGCCAGCAGTGCCCCCGCGGGTGGAACCTACGAGCAGTACTTC. The chain employs TRBV28 and TRBJ2-7; the D gene is possibly TRBD2 (5 bases). CDR1 is MDHEN and CDR2 is SYDVKM in the germline V gene. The CDR3 covers 15 residues. The germline V and J ends were trimmed by 5 bases and 2 bases, with 16 bases remaining between them.

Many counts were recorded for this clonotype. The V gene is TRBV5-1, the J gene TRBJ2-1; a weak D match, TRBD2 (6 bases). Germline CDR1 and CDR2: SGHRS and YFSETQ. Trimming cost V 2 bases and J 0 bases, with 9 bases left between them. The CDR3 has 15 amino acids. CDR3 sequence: CASSLTSNSYNEQFF. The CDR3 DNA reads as TGCGCCAGCAGCTTAACTAGCAACTCCTACAATGAGCAGTTCTTC.

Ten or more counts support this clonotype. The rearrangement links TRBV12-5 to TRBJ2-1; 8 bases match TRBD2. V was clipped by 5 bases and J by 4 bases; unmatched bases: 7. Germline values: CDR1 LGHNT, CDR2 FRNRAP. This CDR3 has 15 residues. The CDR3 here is CASGGGTSGYNEQFF. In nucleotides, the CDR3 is TGTGCTAGTGGTGGCGGGACTAGTGGTTACAATGAGCAGTTCTTC.

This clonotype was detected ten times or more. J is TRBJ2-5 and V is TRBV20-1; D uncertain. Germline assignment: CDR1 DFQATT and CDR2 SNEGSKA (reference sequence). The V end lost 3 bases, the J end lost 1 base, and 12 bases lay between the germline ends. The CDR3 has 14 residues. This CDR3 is CSASQRDFQETQYF. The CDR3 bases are TGCAGTGCTAGCCAGCGAGATTTCCAAGAGACCCAGTACTTC.

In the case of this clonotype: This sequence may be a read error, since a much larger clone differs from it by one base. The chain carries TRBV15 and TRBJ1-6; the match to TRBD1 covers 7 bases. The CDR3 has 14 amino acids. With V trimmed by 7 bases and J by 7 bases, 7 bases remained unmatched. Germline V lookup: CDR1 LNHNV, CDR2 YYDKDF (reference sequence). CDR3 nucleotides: TGTGCCACCAAAAAGACAGGGAGCAATTCACCCCTCCACTTT. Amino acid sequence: CATKKTGSNSPLHF. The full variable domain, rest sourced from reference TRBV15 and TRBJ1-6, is DAMVIQNPRYQVTQFGKPVTLSCSQTLNHNVMYWYQQKSSQAPKLLFHYYDKDFNNEADTPDNFQSRRPNTSFCFLDIRSPGLGDTAMYLCATKKTGSNSPLHFGNGTRLTVT.